This TCR beta chain was sequenced for a study of graft-versus-host responses after intestinal transplantation. The overall study: After anti-thymocyte globulin induction, recipients took tacrolimus and steroids for around three years. The study's findings and limits: Among recipient marrow samples, GvH clones were found; some appeared first in ileum or blood. Peak levels of circulating GvH clones tracked with early post-transplant HvG declines. Allograft clonal ratios (graft-versus-host to host-versus-graft) were high in patients who had graft-donor T cell macrochimerism.

The CDR3 length is 15 residues. Trimming cost V 0 bases and J 3 bases; bases outside gene matches: 3. Per germline, CDR1 SGDLS and CDR2 YYNGEE. With respect to this clone: Its antigen is currently unknown. The identical CDR3 is also encoded by other nucleotide sequences in the sample.

Here immunoSEQ multiplex PCR was the method, and the copy in TCRdb shows in-frame clones only, minus some. In the table there are about 88,000 clones, roughly 90% of which are singletons. This rearrangement joins TRBV9 to TRBJ2-3, with 8 bases matching TRBD2. The specimen was unstimulated CD4+ T cells sorted from spleen or lymph node cells, collected before intestinal transplant. This TCR was recovered from a human donor who received an intestinal transplant. DNA for the CDR3: TGTGCCAGCAGCGTAGGACTAGCGAGAACAGATACGCAGTATTTT. Protein product: CASSVGLARTDTQYF.